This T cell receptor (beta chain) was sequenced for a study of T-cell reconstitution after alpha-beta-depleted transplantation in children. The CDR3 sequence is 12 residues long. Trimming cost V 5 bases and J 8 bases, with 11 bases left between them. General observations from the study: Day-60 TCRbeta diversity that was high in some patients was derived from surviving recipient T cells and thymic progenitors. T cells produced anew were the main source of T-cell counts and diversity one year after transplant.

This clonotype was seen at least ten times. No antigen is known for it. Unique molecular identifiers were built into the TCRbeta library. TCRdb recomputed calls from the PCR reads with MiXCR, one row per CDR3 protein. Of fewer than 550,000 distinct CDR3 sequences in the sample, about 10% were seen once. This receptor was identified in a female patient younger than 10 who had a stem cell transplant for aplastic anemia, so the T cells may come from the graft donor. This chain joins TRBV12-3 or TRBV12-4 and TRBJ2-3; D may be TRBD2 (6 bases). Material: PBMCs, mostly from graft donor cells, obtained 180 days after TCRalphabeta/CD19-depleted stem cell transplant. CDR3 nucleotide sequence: TGTGCCAGCAGTCCGAGCGGGCCTACGCAGTATTTT. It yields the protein CASSPSGPTQYF.